Below are 21 T cell receptor beta chains sequenced from a single sample in a study of T-cell memory formation after mild COVID-19. TCRdb re-analysed the 5' RACE reads in MiXCR, keeping a single row per CDR3 protein. The sample lists about 600,000 distinct CDR3 sequences; less than 25% were seen once. Sequencing used PBMCs or a T cell subset sorted from them (not recorded which). Receptor source: an adult woman who had mild COVID-19 (a few samples of this study predate the infection). Cell type and time point are not known.

The chain employs TRBV4-2 and TRBJ1-3, with TRBD1 matching 8 bases. V dropped 0 bases and J dropped 9; count of bases not matched to a gene: 13. The CDR3 consists of 17 residues. Germline-derived CDR1 and CDR2 are LGHNA and YNFKEQ. In DNA, the CDR3 is TGTGCCAGCAGCCAAGAAATCGGGGACAGGTCTGGAGGCACCATATATTTT. Amino acids: CASSQEIGDRSGGTIYF.

J is TRBJ2-1 and V is TRBV15; D is unclear. Germline V lookup: CDR1 LNHNV, CDR2 YYDKDF (reference sequence). Trimming cost V 4 bases and J 7 bases, with 8 bases left between them. The CDR3 consists of 12 residues. CDR3 sequence (DNA): TGTGCCACCAGCAAAGGGTTTAATGAGCAGTTCTTC. It is translated as CATSKGFNEQFF.

CDR3 in DNA: TGCGCCAGCAGCCAAGATAGGGGGCTGGCGAACACTGAAGCTTTCTTT. Translation gives CASSQDRGLANTEAFF. The rearrangement uses TRBV4-3 and TRBJ1-1; the match to TRBD1 covers 7 bases. The trim removed 0 bases at V and 1 base at J, leaving 5 bases unmatched. Germline V gives CDR1 LGHNA, CDR2 YSLEER. The CDR3 loop spans 16 amino acids.

This clonotype showed up just once. This CDR3 fails to terminate in the conserved phenylalanine or tryptophan, so it likely reflects a read error. The limits of the CDR3 on the DNA are not certain, so only TCRdb's listed CDR3 is given. This sequence joins TRBV5-6 and TRBJ1-1; the D call in the table, TRBD1, was not verified against the DNA. Germline CDR1 is SGHDT and CDR2 is YYEEEE. Ends included, the CDR3 has 13 residues. Here the CDR3 reads CDSSLGLGHWAAS.

This clonotype has at least ten counts. One end of the junction varies from germline; a read error may be responsible. The J gene is TRBJ2-5, the V gene TRBV7-7; no firm D call. This CDR3 region has 15 residues. The germline CDR1 and CDR2 sequences are SSHAT and FNYEAQ (reference sequence). The CDR3 is CASSTGRSRMETQYF. Written as DNA, the CDR3 is TGTGCTAGCAGCACCGGACGGAGCCGAATGGAGACCCAGTACTTC.

The chain joins TRBV4-2 to TRBJ2-1; TRBD2 might be the D (5 bases). The germline V gene has CDR1 LGHNA and CDR2 YNFKEQ. V shed 2 bases and J shed 5 bases, with 16 bases lying between them. CDR3 length equals 16 residues. CDR3 nucleotide sequence: TGTGCCAGCAGCCAATCGTCCGGGGTTAGGGACAATGAGCAGTTCTTC. Translation: CASSQSSGVRDNEQFF.

This clonotype appeared a few times. V is TRBV9 and J is TRBJ1-6; D perhaps matches TRBD1 (5 bases). Germline CDR1 SGDLS, CDR2 YYNGEE. This CDR3 is built from 16 residues. Trimming pared 0 bases from V and 4 bases from J, leaving 11 bases between. The CDR3 region has the DNA TGTGCCAGCAGCGTAGAAGGGGATGTGTATAATTCACCCCTCCACTTT. Amino acids: CASSVEGDVYNSPLHF.

The table lists this clonotype with a few counts. The V and J genes are TRBV11-1 and TRBJ2-1; 8 bases are shared with TRBD1. CDR1 is SGHAT, CDR2 FQDESV, per germline (reference sequence). The CDR3 length is 16 residues. With V trimmed by 5 bases and J by 7 bases, 13 bases remained unmatched. CDR3 sequence: CASSPRTGPALNEQFF. The CDR3 DNA follows: TGTGCCAGCAGCCCAAGGACAGGGCCAGCCCTTAATGAGCAGTTCTTC.

The chain links TRBV20-1 to TRBJ2-7; D is ambiguous. The CDR3 extends over 15 amino acids. V dropped 2 bases and J dropped 3 bases, with 17 bases sitting between them. Germline V lookup: CDR1 DFQATT, CDR2 SNEGSKA (reference sequence). The CDR3 bases are TGCAGTGCTAGACGACGGAACCCAAGGATCTACGAGCAGTACTTC. Translating it yields CSARRRNPRIYEQYF.

In this sample, this clonotype turned up many times. The chain uses TRBV18 and TRBJ1-1; 7 bases are a match to TRBD1. There are 14 residues in the CDR3. J lost 1 base, V lost 8 bases, and 7 bases had no gene match. Germline V gene data show CDR1 as KGHSH and CDR2 as LQKENI. This chain's CDR3 is CASSLTGTNTEAFF. CDR3 nucleotide sequence: TGTGCCAGCAGTTTGACAGGGACGAACACTGAAGCTTTCTTT.

DNA for the CDR3: TGTGCCAGCACCGAAGGACTAGCGGGCCCAAGCTCCTACGAGCAGTACTTC. Translation gives CASTEGLAGPSSYEQYF. This chain connects TRBV2 to TRBJ2-7, with 11 nucleotides matching TRBD2. The ends lost 7 bases at V and 0 bases at J; junction bases unmatched: 11. Germline CDR1 SNHLY, CDR2 FYNNEI. The CDR3 is 17 amino acids.

This clonotype was observed a handful of times. The rearrangement uses TRBV27 and TRBJ2-1; 7 nucleotides match TRBD2. The CDR3 runs 16 residues. Per germline, CDR1 MNHEY and CDR2 SMNVEV (reference sequence). The V segment lost 1 base and the J segment 4 bases; nucleotides outside the gene matches: 7. CDR3 nucleotide sequence: TGTGCCAGCAGTTTATACGCTAGCGGAATATACAATGAGCAGTTCTTC. It is translated as CASSLYASGIYNEQFF.

This clonotype was counted only a few times. The CDR3: CASSLTGLAGNTIYF. The DNA of the CDR3 is TGTGCCAGCAGCTTGACAGGGCTGGCTGGAAACACCATATATTTT. This rearrangement joins TRBV7-2 to TRBJ1-3, with 7 bases lining up with TRBD1. Looked up from germline, CDR1 is SGHTA and CDR2 is FQGNSA. V shed 3 bases and J 2 bases; nucleotides not matched to a gene: 4. This CDR3 region has 15 residues.

In DNA form, the CDR3 reads TGTGCCAGCATGAAGGGGGCGGGGCCATACAATGAGCAGTTCTTC. Translated, it gives CASMKGAGPYNEQFF. This chain joins TRBV25-1 and TRBJ2-1; possibly TRBD1 for D (7 bases). The CDR3 extends over 15 amino acids. V was trimmed by 7 bases and J by 4 bases, leaving 17 bases between them. Germline V lookup: CDR1 MGHDK, CDR2 SYGVNS.

V usage is TRBV6-5 and J usage is TRBJ1-4; D gene ambiguous. CDR3 length equals 14 residues. The V end was cut by 0 bases, the J end by 4 bases, with 6 bases between. The V gene's germline CDR1 is MNHEY and CDR2 SVGAGI. The CDR3 is CASSYSSLNEKLFF. In DNA, the CDR3 is TGTGCCAGCAGTTACTCCAGCCTTAATGAAAAACTGTTTTTT.

The J gene is TRBJ2-1, the V gene TRBV30; D gene ambiguous. Germline values: CDR1 GTSNPN, CDR2 SVGIG (reference sequence). V gave up 3 bases and J gave up 11 bases, with 14 bases separating them. The CDR3 runs 12 residues. In DNA, the CDR3 is TGTGCCTGGAGCTCCTCGTTGACTCAGCAGTTCTTC. Translating gives CAWSSSLTQQFF.

The chain has TRBV6-5 and TRBJ1-2; 11 nucleotides line up with TRBD1. Germline V gives CDR1 MNHEY, CDR2 SVGAGI. The CDR3 totals 14 residues. The trim removed 7 bases at V and 7 bases at J, leaving 8 bases unmatched. Written as DNA, the CDR3 is TGTGCCAGCAAGATGCGGACAGGGGGCTCTGGCTACACCTTC. It codes for CASKMRTGGSGYTF.

This clonotype was detected only a few times. The chain links TRBV4-1 to TRBJ2-7; maybe TRBD2 (5 bases). The CDR3 is 18 residues long. CDR1 MGHRA and CDR2 YSYEKL come from the germline V gene. Trimming removed 1 base at V and 6 bases at J, with 25 bases between. The CDR3 bases are TGCGCCAGCAGCCAAGGGAGGTTAGTGGACCCTCGGCTCGGCGAGCAGTACTTC. Amino acids: CASSQGRLVDPRLGEQYF.

This clonotype has more than one count but fewer than ten. The chain employs TRBV4-2 and TRBJ2-1, with 12 bases aligning to TRBD2. Germline assignment: CDR1 LGHNA and CDR2 YNFKEQ. V lost 6 bases, J lost 7 bases, and 10 bases stayed unmatched. The CDR3 sequence is 16 residues long. This CDR3 is CASSLAGGRDRNEQFF. CDR3 sequence (DNA): TGTGCCAGCAGTCTAGCGGGGGGGCGGGATCGAAATGAGCAGTTCTTC.

This clonotype has more than one count but fewer than ten. This chain uses TRBV12-3 or TRBV12-4 with TRBJ2-2; 10 bases map to TRBD2. The CDR3 length is 14 residues. After removal of 6 bases from V and 7 bases from J, the junction contained 5 bases not matched to a gene. CDR3 in amino acids: CASRSGRGIGELFF. The CDR3 bases are TGTGCCAGCAGGAGCGGGAGGGGGATCGGGGAGCTGTTTTTT.

The V gene is TRBV2, the J gene TRBJ2-7; TRBD1 matches at 10 bases. V gave up 9 bases and J gave up 4 bases; unmatched junction bases: 6. CDR1 SNHLY and CDR2 FYNNEI come from the germline V gene. The CDR3 covers 13 residues. CDR3 loop: CASGTGDVYEQYF. The CDR3 coding sequence is TGTGCCAGTGGGACAGGGGACGTATACGAGCAGTACTTC.